Listed below are T cell receptor beta chains from one sample, sequenced in a study of cytomegalovirus exposure and HLA in healthy donors. The table came from immunoSEQ multiplex PCR; TCRdb's copy has only in-frame clones and leaves some out. The sample lists 85,000 to 130,000 clones; roughly four fifths were seen once. Sequenced material: PBMCs. The source of these receptors is a man aged 45-60 years in good health and CMV-seronegative. CDR3s include the opening cysteine and the closing phenylalanine or tryptophan. D genes are given only for firm matches. The size field is filled for only some rows; it gives once, few, many or a size class.

cdr3_length	clone_size	d_call	j_call	v_call	cdr3_aa	cdr3_nt
14	NA	NA	TRBJ2-2	TRBV7-2	CASSFYNSRGELFF	TGTGCCAGCAGCTTTTACAATTCAAGAGGGGAGCTGTTTTTT
10	NA	NA	TRBJ1-1	TRBV29-1	CSVEDGEAFF	TGCAGCGTTGAAGACGGGGAAGCTTTCTTT
15	NA	TRBD1	TRBJ1-4	TRBV6-5	CASSNTGGEDEKLFF	TGTGCCAGCAGTAATACAGGGGGCGAGGATGAAAAACTGTTTTTT
13	NA	NA	TRBJ1-4	TRBV4-1	CASSPGRGFSQFF	TGCGCCAGCAGCCCTGGGAGGGGGTTTAGTCAGTTTTTT
13	NA	TRBD1	TRBJ2-5	TRBV10-1	CATSDRGHETQYF	TGCGCCACTTCGGACAGGGGGCACGAGACCCAGTACTTC
16	NA	NA	TRBJ1-4	TRBV27	CASRSAESSATGKLFF	TGTGCCAGCAGATCCGCCGAAAGTTCGGCAACAGGAAAACTGTTTTTT
16	NA	NA	TRBJ1-3	TRBV6-1	CASSGSAVQGGNTIYF	TGTGCCAGCAGTGGTTCGGCAGTCCAGGGGGGAAACACCATATATTTT
12	few	NA	TRBJ1-1	TRBV11-1	CASSLGETEAFF	TGTGCCAGCAGCTTGGGAGAAACTGAAGCTTTCTTT
14	NA	NA	TRBJ2-7	TRBV2	CASSDQAAAYEQYF	TGTGCCAGCAGCGACCAAGCAGCGGCCTACGAGCAGTACTTC
14	NA	NA	TRBJ1-1	TRBV2	CASSEARGGTEAFF	TGTGCCAGCAGTGAAGCGAGGGGGGGCACTGAAGCTTTCTTT
17	NA	NA	TRBJ2-5	TRBV7-2	CASSSRGRGTGQETQYF	TGTGCCAGCAGCTCCAGAGGACGGGGGACCGGCCAAGAGACCCAGTACTTC
15	NA	NA	TRBJ1-3	TRBV7-9	CASSLVSFSGNTIYF	TGTGCCAGCAGCTTAGTCTCCTTCTCTGGAAACACCATATATTTT
13	NA	NA	TRBJ2-3	TRBV5-1	CASRTTGPDTQYF	TGCGCCAGCAGGACAACTGGCCCAGATACGCAGTATTTT
14	NA	TRBD1	TRBJ1-2	TRBV2	CASSMGQGGYGYTF	TGTGCCAGCAGTATGGGACAGGGTGGCTATGGCTACACCTTC
16	NA	TRBD2	TRBJ2-2	TRBV11-2	CASSSVSGRNTGELFF	TGTGCCAGCAGCTCCGTTAGCGGGAGGAACACCGGGGAGCTGTTTTTT
13	NA	NA	TRBJ1-1	TRBV18	CASSPRGHEEAFF	TGTGCCAGCTCACCACGGGGACATGAAGAAGCTTTCTTT
16	NA	NA	TRBJ2-6	TRBV7-9	CASSLATGSGANVLTF	TGTGCCAGCAGCTTAGCGACGGGGTCTGGGGCCAACGTCCTGACTTTC
12	once	NA	TRBJ1-5	TRBV11-2	CASSLGAQPQHF	TGTGCCAGCAGCTTAGGGGCTCAGCCCCAGCATTTT
14	NA	NA	TRBJ2-5	TRBV28	CASSFSGGRETQYF	TGTGCCAGCAGTTTCTCGGGGGGCCGTGAGACCCAGTACTTC
11	once	NA	TRBJ1-6	TRBV13	CASSFSGPLHF	TGTGCCAGCAGTTTCTCCGGGCCCCTCCACTTT
12	NA	NA	TRBJ1-2	TRBV30	CAVLPRYYGYTF	TGTGCCGTCCTACCCAGGTACTATGGCTACACCTTC
12	NA	NA	TRBJ1-6	TRBV11-2	CASSLEGAPFHF	TGTGCCAGCAGCTTGGAAGGGGCCCCTTTCCACTTT
15	NA	NA	TRBJ2-3	TRBV7-3	CASSLRAGRLDTQYF	TGTGCCAGCAGCCTGAGGGCAGGGAGGTTAGATACGCAGTATTTT
13	NA	NA	TRBJ1-1	TRBV6-6	CASSFQAGTEAFF	TGTGCCAGCAGTTTTCAGGCGGGGACTGAAGCTTTCTTT
16	NA	TRBD2	TRBJ2-2	TRBV10-3	CAIPRGGGANTGELFF	TGTGCCATCCCCCGAGGCGGGGGGGCCAACACCGGGGAGCTGTTTTTT
14	NA	NA	TRBJ1-2	TRBV7-9	CASWGGQALYGYTF	TGTGCCTCCTGGGGGGGGCAGGCCCTCTATGGCTACACCTTC
17	NA	TRBD1	TRBJ1-2	TRBV19	CASSPLGTGPSNYGYTF	TGTGCCAGTAGTCCCCTCGGGACAGGGCCCTCAAACTATGGCTACACCTTC
12	NA	NA	TRBJ2-1	TRBV2	CARGTLANEQFF	TGTGCCAGAGGGACTTTAGCCAACGAGCAGTTCTTC
14	NA	NA	TRBJ1-2	TRBV2	CASINFDRNYGYTF	TGTGCCAGCATTAATTTCGACAGGAACTATGGCTACACCTTC
14	NA	TRBD1	TRBJ1-3	TRBV5-5	CASSLAGGGNTIYF	TGTGCCAGCAGCTTGGCAGGGGGCGGAAACACCATATATTTT
15	NA	NA	TRBJ1-2	TRBV21-1	CASSRDRGIREGYTF	TGTGCCAGCAGCAGGGACAGGGGGATTCGGGAGGGCTACACCTTC
19	NA	NA	TRBJ2-5	TRBV6-1	CASSARRTVINRYQETQYF	TGTGCCAGCAGTGCGAGAAGGACAGTCATCAACAGGTACCAAGAGACCCAGTACTTC
16	NA	NA	TRBJ2-2	TRBV5-1	CASSSHDRIRPGELFF	TGCGCCAGCAGCTCGCACGACAGGATCCGACCCGGGGAGCTGTTTTTT
16	NA	TRBD2	TRBJ2-3	TRBV4-3	CASSRLAGGPSDTQYF	TGCGCCAGCAGCCGGCTAGCGGGGGGGCCGTCAGATACGCAGTATTTT
15	NA	TRBD2	TRBJ2-1	TRBV9	CASSVTSGAYNEQFF	TGTGCCAGCAGCGTAACTAGCGGGGCCTACAATGAGCAGTTCTTC
14	few	NA	TRBJ1-1	TRBV7-9	CASSSSPTGGEAFF	TGTGCCAGCAGCTCAAGTCCAACCGGGGGTGAAGCTTTCTTT
18	NA	TRBD1	TRBJ1-2	TRBV19	CASSNFRTGTGFSDGYTF	TGTGCCAGTAGCAACTTCCGAACCGGGACAGGGTTTTCAGATGGCTACACCTTC
15	once	NA	TRBJ1-6	TRBV19	CASSISDSYNSPLHF	TGTGCCAGTAGTATCTCCGACAGTTATAATTCACCCCTCCACTTT
13	NA	TRBD1	TRBJ1-4	TRBV30	CAWDRGVKEKLFF	TGTGCCTGGGACAGGGGGGTAAAAGAAAAACTGTTTTTT
13	NA	NA	TRBJ2-1	TRBV5-4	CASSFRGYNEQFF	TGTGCCAGCAGCTTTAGAGGGTACAATGAGCAGTTCTTC
16	NA	NA	TRBJ1-2	TRBV4-2	CASSQREGRDNYGYTF	TGTGCCAGCAGCCAGAGGGAGGGCAGGGATAACTATGGCTACACCTTC
17	NA	NA	TRBJ1-4	TRBV7-9	CASSLDGIARANEKLFF	TGTGCCAGCAGCTTAGATGGGATTGCGCGGGCTAATGAAAAACTGTTTTTT
14	NA	NA	TRBJ1-1	TRBV6-4	CASSDTSRGPEAFF	TGTGCCAGCAGTGACACCTCCCGCGGCCCTGAAGCTTTCTTT
14	few	TRBD1	TRBJ1-1	TRBV19	CASSITGDITEAFF	TGTGCCAGTAGTATTACAGGGGATATCACTGAAGCTTTCTTT
16	few	TRBD1	TRBJ1-2	TRBV7-9	CSSSRGTGGAGYGYTF	TGTTCCAGCAGCAGAGGGACAGGGGGCGCCGGCTATGGCTACACCTTC
13	NA	NA	TRBJ2-3	TRBV19	CASRKTNTDTQYF	TGTGCCAGTCGGAAGACTAACACAGATACGCAGTATTTT
15	once	TRBD1	TRBJ1-2	TRBV4-1	CASSQDGTGGHGYTF	TGCGCCAGCAGCCAAGATGGGACAGGGGGACATGGCTACACCTTC
16	NA	TRBD2	TRBJ2-5	TRBV4-2	CASSRDPSGGQETQYF	TGTGCCAGCAGCCGAGACCCCAGCGGGGGTCAAGAGACCCAGTACTTC
14	NA	NA	TRBJ1-4	TRBV6-1	CASSEGGEADGLFF	TGTGCCAGCAGTGAAGGGGGGGAGGCAGACGGACTGTTTTTT
16	NA	NA	TRBJ1-2	TRBV25-1	CASSEFTMTEIYGYTF	TGTGCCAGCAGTGAGTTTACTATGACAGAAATCTATGGCTACACCTTC